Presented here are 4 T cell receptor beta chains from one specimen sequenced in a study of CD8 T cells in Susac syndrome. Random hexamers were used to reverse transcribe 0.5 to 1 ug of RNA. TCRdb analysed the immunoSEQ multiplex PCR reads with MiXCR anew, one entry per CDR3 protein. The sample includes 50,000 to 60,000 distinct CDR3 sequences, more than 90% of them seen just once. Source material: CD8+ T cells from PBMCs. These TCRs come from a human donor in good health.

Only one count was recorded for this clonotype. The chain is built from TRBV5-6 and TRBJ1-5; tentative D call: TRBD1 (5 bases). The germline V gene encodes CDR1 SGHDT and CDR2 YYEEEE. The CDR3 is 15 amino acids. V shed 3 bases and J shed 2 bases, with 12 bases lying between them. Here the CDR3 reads CASSSWDSGNQPQHF. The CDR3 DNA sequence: TGTGCCAGCAGCTCTTGGGACTCAGGCAATCAGCCCCAGCATTTT.

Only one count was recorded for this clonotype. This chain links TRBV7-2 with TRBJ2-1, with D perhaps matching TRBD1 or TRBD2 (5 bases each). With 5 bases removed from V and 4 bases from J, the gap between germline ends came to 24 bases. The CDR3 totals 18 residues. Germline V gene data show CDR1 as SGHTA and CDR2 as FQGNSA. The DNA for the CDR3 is TGTGCCAGCAGCGTTGCACCGATGGGAAACGGGGCATACAATGAGCAGTTCTTC. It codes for CASSVAPMGNGAYNEQFF.

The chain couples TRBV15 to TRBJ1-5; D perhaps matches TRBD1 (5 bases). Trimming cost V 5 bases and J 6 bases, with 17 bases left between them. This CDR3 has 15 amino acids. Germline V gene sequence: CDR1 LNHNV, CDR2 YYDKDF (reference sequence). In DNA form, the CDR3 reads TGTGCCACCAGCCCCGGGGCGGGGGTGCGTCAGCCCCAGCATTTT. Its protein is CATSPGAGVRQPQHF.

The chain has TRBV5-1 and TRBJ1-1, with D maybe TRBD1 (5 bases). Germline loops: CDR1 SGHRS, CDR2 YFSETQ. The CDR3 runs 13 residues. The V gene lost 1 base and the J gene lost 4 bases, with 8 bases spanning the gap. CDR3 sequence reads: CASSLQGGTEAFF. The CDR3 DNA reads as TGCGCCAGCAGCTTGCAGGGTGGCACTGAAGCTTTCTTT.